Presented here are 10 T cell receptor beta chains from one specimen sequenced in a study of T-cell memory formation after mild COVID-19. A single record per CDR3 protein comes from TCRdb applying MiXCR to the 5' RACE reads. The sample lists about 260,000 distinct CDR3 sequences, 15% to 20% seen once, with roughly a fifth in the top ten. Sequenced material: PBMCs or a T cell subset sorted from them (not recorded which). These receptors originate from a man in his late teens or twenties who had mild COVID-19 (a few samples of this study predate the infection). Cell type and time point are not known.

This clonotype has a handful of counts. The rearrangement uses TRBV11-2 and TRBJ2-3; 9 bases are a match to TRBD2. Germline V gene lookup returns CDR1 SGHAT and CDR2 FQNNGV. The J segment lost 3 bases and the V segment lost 1 base, leaving 8 bases of the junction unmatched. CDR3 length: 17 amino acids. This CDR3 is CASSLGALAGVTDTQYF. Written as DNA, the CDR3 is TGTGCCAGCAGCTTAGGGGCTTTAGCGGGGGTTACAGATACGCAGTATTTT.

This clonotype was recorded a few times. The rearrangement uses TRBV5-1 and TRBJ1-1; no firm D call. CDR1 and CDR2 (germline): SGHRS, YFSETQ. The ends were cut back, 4 bases at V and 0 bases at J, with 10 bases in the middle. CDR3 length: 14 residues. The CDR3 is CASSPGVMNTEAFF. The CDR3 DNA reads TGCGCCAGCAGCCCCGGGGTTATGAACACTGAAGCTTTCTTT.

This sequence joins TRBV5-6 and TRBJ1-2, with D perhaps TRBD1 (5 bases). The CDR3 is made up of 14 amino acids. Trimming pared 5 bases from V and 1 base from J, leaving 12 bases between. Germline V gene sequence: CDR1 SGHDT, CDR2 YYEEEE. The CDR3 nucleotides read TGTGCCAGCAGATTGTCAGGGTATAACTATGGCTACACCTTC. Translated, it gives CASRLSGYNYGYTF.

V usage is TRBV5-8 and J usage is TRBJ2-7; D is uncertain. CDR3 length equals 14 residues. V gave up 2 bases and J gave up 4 bases, with 13 bases separating them. Germline V gene lookup returns CDR1 SGHTS and CDR2 YDEGEE. The DNA of the CDR3 is TGTGCCAGCAGCTTCCCCGGCAGACTGTACGAGCAGTACGTC. Translation gives CASSFPGRLYEQYV.

V and J are TRBV19 and TRBJ2-7, with a tentative D call TRBD2 (6 bases). With 10 bases removed from V and 4 bases from J, the gap between germline ends came to 17 bases. CDR1 LNHDA and CDR2 SQIVND come from the germline V gene (reference sequence). The CDR3 runs to 13 residues. CDR3 sequence (DNA): TGTGCCACCAAGGGGATAGCGGATTACGAGCAGTACTTC. Its translation is CATKGIADYEQYF.

This clonotype was detected a few times. The chain joins TRBV5-6 to TRBJ2-2; 8 bases match TRBD1. Germline assignment: CDR1 SGHDT and CDR2 YYEEEE. The CDR3 consists of 13 residues. Unmatched junction bases numbered 5, after V lost 3 bases and J lost 10 bases. Here the CDR3 DNA reads TGTGCCAGCAGCTCGACAGGGGTGGCGGAGCTGTTTTTT. Protein sequence: CASSSTGVAELFF.

This clonotype was seen many times. This chain uses TRBV10-2 with TRBJ2-7; no clear D gene. The CDR3 is made up of 11 amino acids. Germline loops: CDR1 WSHSY, CDR2 SAAADI. Trimming left V 4 bases short and J 3 bases short, with 4 bases between. The CDR3 sequence is CASSGVYEQYF. CDR3 nucleotide sequence: TGCGCCAGCAGTGGGGTCTACGAGCAGTACTTC.

The V gene is TRBV18, the J gene TRBJ2-5, with TRBD2 matching over 14 bases. With V trimmed by 0 bases and J by 4 bases, 4 bases remained unmatched. This CDR3 has 17 amino acids. Germline CDR1 and CDR2: KGHSH and LQKENI. CDR3 sequence: CASSPPGLAGGRETQYF. The CDR3 DNA reads as TGTGCCAGCTCACCACCAGGACTAGCGGGGGGCAGAGAGACCCAGTACTTC. The entire variable domain, with the rest obtained from reference TRBV18 and TRBJ2-5, is as follows: NAGVMQNPRHLVRRRGQEARLRCSPMKGHSHVYWYRQLPEEGLKFMVYLQKENIIDESGMPKERFSAEFPKEGPSILRIQQVVRGDSAAYFCASSPPGLAGGRETQYFGPGTRLLVL.

The J gene is TRBJ2-1, the V gene TRBV7-2; 9 bases line up with TRBD2. This CDR3 contains 16 residues. Germline lookup yields CDR1 SGHTA and CDR2 FQGNSA. Germline trimming cut 6 bases from V and 6 bases from J; bases unmatched to any gene: 12. The DNA for the CDR3 is TGTGCCAGCAGAACAGCCCCCAGCGGGGGGATCAATGAGCAGTTCTTC. Protein: CASRTAPSGGINEQFF. Supplemented by reference TRBV7-2 and TRBJ2-1, the full variable domain reads GAGVSQSPSNKVTEKGKDVELRCDPISGHTALYWYRQSLGQGLEFLIYFQGNSAPDKSGLPSDRFSAERTGGSVSTLTIQRTQQEDSAVYLCASRTAPSGGINEQFFGPGTRLTVL.

This sequence joins TRBV6-5 and TRBJ2-7; TRBD2 is a possible D gene (7 bases). V gave up 6 bases and J gave up 6 bases, with 15 bases separating them. The CDR3 has 13 amino acids. CDR1 and CDR2 (germline): MNHEY, SVGAGI. CDR3 sequence: CASRNAGAGEQYF. Here the CDR3 DNA reads TGTGCCAGCAGAAACGCGGGGGCCGGCGAGCAGTACTTC.